The subject of this entry is one TCR beta chain. Its antigen is still unknown. The germline CDR1 and CDR2 sequences are SGHTA and FQGNSA. V was shortened by 1 base and J by 8 bases, with 14 bases between the two germline ends. This CDR3 is built from 14 residues. The data originate from a study of cytomegalovirus exposure and HLA in healthy donors. The PCR was carried out with 60 Vbeta primers and 13 Jbeta primers. Sequencing was performed with immunoSEQ multiplex PCR; in TCRdb, only in-frame clones are kept and a portion is missing. The sample yields tens of thousands of clones, 86% seen once. Study-wide results and caveats: Most TCRs appeared rarely, but some public TCRs recurred in many donors. HLA alleles were associated with fewer than 20,000 TCR beta sequences in a later analysis at 0.05 false discovery rate.

The J gene is TRBJ1-2, the V gene TRBV7-2, with D possibly being TRBD1 (5 bases). Sequencing used PBMCs. This receptor was identified in a woman in her forties in good health and CMV-seropositive. CDR3 region: CASSLDSRENGYTF. CDR3 in DNA: TGTGCCAGCAGCTTAGATTCCAGGGAAAACGGCTACACCTTC.